A single TCR beta chain is shown here with its context. Per the study methods: Reference gene primer amplification yielded estimated nucleated cell counts. The repertoire was sequenced with immunoSEQ multiplex PCR; TCRdb's copy has only in-frame clones and lacks some. V and J calls and clone size are those listed in that table; D and trimming were worked out from the DNA. The sample includes 250,000 or so clones, roughly 84% of them seen just once. Trimming at V came to 5 bases and at J to 2 bases, leaving 7 bases not matched to a gene. The CDR3 has 15 residues. In germline, CDR1 is SGHTA, CDR2 FQGNSA. The data were taken from a study of blood T cell repertoires in COVID-19. About the research overall: The United States, Italy and Spain provided the acute and convalescent COVID-19 samples. In each case, the material was cDNA or gDNA derived from T cells, B-cell-depleted T cells, or PBMCs.

Material for sequencing was peripheral blood. This TCR was sampled from a middle-aged man who had recovered from COVID-19. This chain uses TRBV7-2 with TRBJ2-5; 8 nucleotides align to TRBD2. CDR3 sequence (DNA): TGTGCCAGCAGCCCGGGGACTAGTCTGCAAGAGACCCAGTACTTC. This encodes CASSPGTSLQETQYF.